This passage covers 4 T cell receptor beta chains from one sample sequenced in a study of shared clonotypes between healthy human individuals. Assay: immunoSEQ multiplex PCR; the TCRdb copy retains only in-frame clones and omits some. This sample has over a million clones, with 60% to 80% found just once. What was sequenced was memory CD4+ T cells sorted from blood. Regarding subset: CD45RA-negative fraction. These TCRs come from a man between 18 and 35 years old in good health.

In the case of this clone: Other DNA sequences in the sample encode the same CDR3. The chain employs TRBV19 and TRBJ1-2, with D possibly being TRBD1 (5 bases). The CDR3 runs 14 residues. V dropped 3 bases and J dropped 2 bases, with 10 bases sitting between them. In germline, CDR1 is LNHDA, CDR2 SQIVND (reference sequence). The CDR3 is CASSMGTANYGYTF. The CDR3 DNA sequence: TGTGCCAGTAGTATGGGGACGGCGAACTATGGCTACACCTTC.

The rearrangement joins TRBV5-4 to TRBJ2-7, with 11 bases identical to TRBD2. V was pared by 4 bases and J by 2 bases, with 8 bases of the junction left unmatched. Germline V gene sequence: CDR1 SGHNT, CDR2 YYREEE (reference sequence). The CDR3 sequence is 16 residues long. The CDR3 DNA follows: TGTGCCAGCAGCGGAGGCCAACTAGCGGGGGCCTACGAGCAGTACTTC. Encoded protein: CASSGGQLAGAYEQYF.

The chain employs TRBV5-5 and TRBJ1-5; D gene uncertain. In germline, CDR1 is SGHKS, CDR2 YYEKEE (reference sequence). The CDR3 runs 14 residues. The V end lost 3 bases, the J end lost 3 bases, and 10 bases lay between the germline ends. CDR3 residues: CASSSPGNNQPQHF. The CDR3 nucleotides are TGTGCCAGCAGCTCACCGGGAAACAATCAGCCCCAGCATTTT.

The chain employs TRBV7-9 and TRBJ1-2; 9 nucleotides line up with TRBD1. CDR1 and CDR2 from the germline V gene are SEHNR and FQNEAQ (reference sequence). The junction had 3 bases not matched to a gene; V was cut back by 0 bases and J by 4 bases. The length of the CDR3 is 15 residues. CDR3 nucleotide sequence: TGTGCCAGCAGCTTAGCAGGGGACAGGGCCTATGGCTACACCTTC. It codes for CASSLAGDRAYGYTF.